The 19 T cell receptor beta chains given below trace back to one sample, sequenced in a study of OX40 agonist ivuxolimab in advanced cancers. Here immunoSEQ multiplex PCR was the method, and the copy in TCRdb shows in-frame clones only, minus some. Among more than 80,000 clones listed, approximately 90% were seen once. The sample consisted of CD4+ or CD8+ T cells sorted from blood, taken in a trial of the OX40 agonist ivuxolimab. These TCRs come from an adult with an advanced solid tumor such as melanoma, head and neck, liver or kidney cancer.

The chain combines TRBV13 with TRBJ1-3, with D uncertain. The CDR3 covers 15 residues. V lost 2 bases and J 0 bases, leaving 8 bases between the germline ends. Germline CDR1 and CDR2: PRHDT and FYEKMQ (reference sequence). The CDR3 DNA reads TGTGCCAGCAGCTTAAGGGCGAACTCTGGAAACACCATATATTTT. This gives the protein CASSLRANSGNTIYF.

A note on this clone: Germline and junction disagree at one end, which may indicate a read error. The chain combines TRBV7-9 with TRBJ1-2; D remains ambiguous. The CDR3 runs to 14 residues. In germline, CDR1 is SEHNR, CDR2 FQNEAQ (reference sequence). DNA for the CDR3: TGTGCCAGCAGCGTAGCTGAAGGACGGAATGGCTACACCTTC. Residues: CASSVAEGRNGYTF.

This chain joins TRBV6-5 and TRBJ2-5, with D maybe TRBD1 (6 bases). Deletions cut 6 bases from V and 5 bases from J, with 19 bases between. Germline CDR1 reads MNHEY; CDR2 reads SVGAGI. The CDR3 has 15 residues. CDR3 nucleotides: TGTGCCAGCAGATACGGGACACCCACGTGGGAGACCCAGTACTTC. Amino acids: CASRYGTPTWETQYF.

This chain joins TRBV7-9 and TRBJ2-7, with a tentative D call TRBD1 (5 bases). V was shortened by 1 base and J by 5 bases, with 15 bases between the two germline ends. The CDR3 spans 15 residues. In germline, CDR1 is SEHNR, CDR2 FQNEAQ (reference sequence). For the CDR3, the DNA is TGTGCCAGCAGCTTAGTAAGGGGCGGCCAGGACGAGCAGTACTTC. Translating gives CASSLVRGGQDEQYF.

This chain joins TRBV19 and TRBJ2-2; 7 bases match TRBD1. CDR1 is LNHDA and CDR2 is SQIVND in the germline V gene (reference sequence). This CDR3 region has 17 residues. V gave up 6 bases and J gave up 3 bases; unmatched junction bases: 13. DNA of the CDR3: TGTGCCAGTAGCCTTACAACCGGGACAGACTACACCGGGGAGCTGTTTTTT. Protein sequence: CASSLTTGTDYTGELFF.

The chain joins TRBV4-2 to TRBJ1-4; D might be TRBD1 (6 bases). Trimming removed 1 base from V and 8 bases from J, with 14 bases in between. The germline V gene has CDR1 LGHNA and CDR2 YNFKEQ. This CDR3 spans 15 amino acids. The CDR3 loop is CASSQAGAGDEKLFF. In DNA, the CDR3 is TGTGCCAGCAGCCAAGCGGGGGCAGGGGACGAAAAACTGTTTTTT.

The chain uses TRBV7-7 and TRBJ1-6; maybe TRBD1 (5 bases). V was cut by 5 bases and J by 9 bases, with 17 bases left in between. This CDR3 is 15 amino acids long. Per germline, CDR1 SSHAT and CDR2 FNYEAQ (reference sequence). Here the CDR3 reads CASSEPGRGRSPLHF. The DNA for the CDR3 is TGTGCCAGCAGCGAACCGGGACGGGGACGTTCACCCCTCCACTTT. The full variable domain, completed using reference TRBV7-7 and TRBJ1-6, is GAGVSQSPRYKVTKRGQDVTLRCDPISSHATLYWYQQALGQGPEFLTYFNYEAQPDKSGLPSDRFSAERPEGSISTLTIQRTEQRDSAMYRCASSEPGRGRSPLHFGNGTRLTVT.

The chain uses TRBV9 and TRBJ2-3; TRBD2 matches 11 bases. Germline V gives CDR1 SGDLS, CDR2 YYNGEE. This CDR3 is built from 15 residues. The J segment lost 4 bases and the V segment lost 4 bases, leaving 5 bases of the junction unmatched. The CDR3 region is CASSRILAGADTQYF. CDR3 bases: TGTGCCAGCAGCCGAATACTAGCGGGGGCAGATACGCAGTATTTT.

The chain recombines TRBV27 with TRBJ1-1; D remains ambiguous. The CDR3 spans 13 residues. Trimming pared 5 bases from V and 5 bases from J, leaving 12 bases between. Germline V lookup: CDR1 MNHEY, CDR2 SMNVEV (reference sequence). CDR3 protein: CASSPRTPTEAFF. The CDR3 bases are TGTGCCAGCAGTCCACGGACCCCTACTGAAGCTTTCTTT.

The chain joins TRBV6-6 to TRBJ1-2; D may be TRBD1 (5 bases). The CDR3 is 13 residues long. V lost 5 bases to trimming and J lost 8 bases, with 15 bases between them. Per the germline V gene, CDR1 is MNHNY and CDR2 is SVGAGI (reference sequence). This CDR3 is CASSLGRGTGYTF. As DNA, the CDR3 is TGTGCCAGCAGTCTGGGGCGGGGCACCGGCTACACCTTC.

The chain is built from TRBV30 and TRBJ1-4; tentatively, D is TRBD1 (6 bases). Per the germline V gene, CDR1 is GTSNPN and CDR2 is SVGIG (reference sequence). V was clipped by 7 bases and J by 14 bases, with 20 bases between them. This CDR3 spans 12 amino acids. The CDR3 loop is CASPGAGDNLFF. The CDR3 DNA sequence: TGTGCCTCCCCGGGGGCGGGCGACAACCTGTTTTTT.

The chain is built from TRBV4-1 and TRBJ1-6, with D perhaps TRBD1 (5 bases). The CDR3 is made up of 17 amino acids. The V gene's germline CDR1 is MGHRA and CDR2 YSYEKL. V was cut by 0 bases and J by 1 base, with 10 bases left in between. In DNA, the CDR3 is TGCGCCAGCAGCCAAGATAACAGGCCGTCCTATAATTCACCCCTCCACTTT. Translation gives CASSQDNRPSYNSPLHF.

The CDR3 DNA reads TGTGCCAGCAGTTTATGGTCGAACACTGAAGCTTTCTTT. This sequence encodes CASSLWSNTEAFF. The chain has TRBV28 and TRBJ1-1; unclear D gene. The germline gives CDR1 MDHEN, CDR2 SYDVKM. The CDR3 spans 13 residues. V gave up 0 bases and J gave up 1 base, with 3 bases separating them.

This chain joins TRBV7-2 and TRBJ2-5; maybe TRBD1 (5 bases). There are 15 residues in the CDR3. Per germline, CDR1 SGHTA and CDR2 FQGNSA. V lost 4 bases and J 5 bases, leaving 17 bases between the germline ends. CDR3 in DNA: TGTGCCAGCAGCTCCCCAGGAGCCAGGGCGGAGACCCAGTACTTC. Residues: CASSSPGARAETQYF.

This chain uses TRBV6-5 with TRBJ1-2; D remains ambiguous. The germline V and J ends were trimmed by 5 bases and 2 bases, with 3 bases remaining between them. CDR3 length: 11 residues. Germline CDR1 is MNHEY and CDR2 is SVGAGI. In nucleotides, the CDR3 is TGTGCCAGCAGTAGCAACTATGGCTACACCTTC. Residues: CASSSNYGYTF.

This chain links TRBV10-2 with TRBJ2-3, with 7 positions matching TRBD2. The germline CDR1 and CDR2 sequences are WSHSY and SAAADI. This CDR3 has 15 amino acids. J gave up 1 base and V 4 bases, and 5 bases lay outside the gene matches. DNA of the CDR3: TGCGCCAGCAGTGTAGGCGGGGGACGCACAGATACGCAGTATTTT. Protein product: CASSVGGGRTDTQYF.

The chain uses TRBV5-1 and TRBJ2-5; maybe TRBD2 (5 bases). This CDR3 has 16 residues. CDR1 SGHRS and CDR2 YFSETQ come from the germline V gene. V lost 1 base and J 1 base, leaving 14 bases between the germline ends. CDR3 in amino acids: CASSLNGVETQETQYF. The DNA for the CDR3 is TGCGCCAGCAGCTTGAACGGGGTAGAGACCCAAGAGACCCAGTACTTC. The complete variable domain, with remaining parts taken from reference TRBV5-1 and TRBJ2-5, reads KAGVTQTPRYLIKTRGQQVTLSCSPISGHRSVSWYQQTPGQGLQFLFEYFSETQRNKGNFPGRFSGRQFSNSRSEMNVSTLELGDSALYLCASSLNGVETQETQYFGPGTRLLVL.

This chain joins TRBV7-9 and TRBJ2-5; D remains unclear. Germline V lookup: CDR1 SEHNR, CDR2 FQNEAQ (reference sequence). CDR3 length: 12 residues. The CDR3 DNA reads as TGTGCAGCTGAGAGGCCCCAAGAGACCCAGTACTTC. It yields the protein CAAERPQETQYF.

The CDR3 reads CASSDVYEQYF. The CDR3, as DNA: TGTGCCAGTAGTGACGTATACGAGCAGTACTTC. The rearrangement links TRBV19 to TRBJ2-7; D gene unclear. Trimming stripped 5 bases from V and 4 bases from J, with 6 bases between. Germline lookup yields CDR1 LNHDA and CDR2 SQIVND (reference sequence). This CDR3 is 11 amino acids long.